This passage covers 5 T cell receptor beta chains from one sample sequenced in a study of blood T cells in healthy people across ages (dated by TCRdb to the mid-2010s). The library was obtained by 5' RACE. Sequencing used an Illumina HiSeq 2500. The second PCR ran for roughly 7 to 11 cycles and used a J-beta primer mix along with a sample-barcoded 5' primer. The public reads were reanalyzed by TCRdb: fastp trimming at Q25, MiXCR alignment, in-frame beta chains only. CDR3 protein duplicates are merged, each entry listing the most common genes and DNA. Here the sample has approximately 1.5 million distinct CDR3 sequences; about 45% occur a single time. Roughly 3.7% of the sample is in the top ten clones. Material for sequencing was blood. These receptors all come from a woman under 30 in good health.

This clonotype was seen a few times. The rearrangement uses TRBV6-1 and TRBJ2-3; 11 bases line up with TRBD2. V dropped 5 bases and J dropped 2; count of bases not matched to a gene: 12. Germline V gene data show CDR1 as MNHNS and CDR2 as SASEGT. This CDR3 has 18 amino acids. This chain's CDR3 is CASSLTLAGVKSTDTQYF. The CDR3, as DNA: TGTGCCAGCAGTCTAACACTAGCGGGGGTGAAATCCACAGATACGCAGTATTTT.

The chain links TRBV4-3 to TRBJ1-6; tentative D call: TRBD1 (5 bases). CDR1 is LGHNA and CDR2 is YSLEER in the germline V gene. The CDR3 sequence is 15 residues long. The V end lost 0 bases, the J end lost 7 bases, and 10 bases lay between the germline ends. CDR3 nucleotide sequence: TGCGCCAGCAGCCAAGAAGGGGTGTACAATTCACCCCTCCACTTT. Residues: CASSQEGVYNSPLHF.

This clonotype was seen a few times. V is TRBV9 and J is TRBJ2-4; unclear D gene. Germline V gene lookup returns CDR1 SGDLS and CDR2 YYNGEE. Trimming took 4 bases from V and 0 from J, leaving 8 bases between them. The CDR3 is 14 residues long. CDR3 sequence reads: CASSPLLAKNIQYF. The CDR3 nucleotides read TGTGCCAGCAGCCCCCTACTAGCCAAAAACATTCAGTACTTC.

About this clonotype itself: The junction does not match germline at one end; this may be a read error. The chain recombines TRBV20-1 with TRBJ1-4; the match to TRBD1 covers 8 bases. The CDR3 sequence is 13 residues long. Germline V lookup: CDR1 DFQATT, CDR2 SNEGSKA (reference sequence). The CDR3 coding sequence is TGCAGTGCAAACAGGGGGACTAATGAAGAACTGTTTTTT. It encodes CSANRGTNEELFF.

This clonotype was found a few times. The CDR3: CASSQLSGGWVDTQYF. CDR3 sequence (DNA): TGCGCCAGCAGCCAACTGAGCGGGGGGTGGGTAGATACGCAGTATTTT. V gene TRBV4-1 combines with J gene TRBJ2-3; 9 bases are shared with TRBD2. Looked up from germline, CDR1 is MGHRA and CDR2 is YSYEKL. The CDR3 consists of 16 residues. The V segment lost 2 bases and the J segment 5 bases; nucleotides outside the gene matches: 8.